The 21 T cell receptor beta chains listed next were all sequenced from one sample in a study of blood T cell repertoires in COVID-19. Sequencing used immunoSEQ multiplex PCR; TCRdb keeps in-frame clones, though not all of them. In the table there are 150,000 or so clones, roughly 84% of which are singletons. The material sequenced was PBMCs or T cells enriched from blood (not recorded which). The receptors here all came from a woman aged 45-65 years who had been exposed to COVID-19.

The chain carries TRBV7-9 and TRBJ2-1; 8 bases match TRBD2. Germline V gene lookup returns CDR1 SEHNR and CDR2 FQNEAQ (reference sequence). The CDR3 has 19 residues. The V and J ends lost 1 base and 4 bases, in that order; junction bases with no gene match: 15. CDR3 sequence reads: CASSLESRGRLAGYNEQFF. The DNA of the CDR3 is TGTGCCAGCAGCTTAGAATCCAGGGGTCGTTTAGCGGGATACAATGAGCAGTTCTTC.

V and J are TRBV7-8 and TRBJ2-5; possibly TRBD2 for D (7 bases). V was trimmed by 2 bases and J by 5 bases, leaving 18 bases between them. The CDR3 totals 16 residues. Germline V CDR1 and CDR2: SGHVS, FQNEAQ. CDR3 loop: CASSLSTRGAGETQYF. CDR3 coding DNA: TGTGCCAGCAGCTTAAGTACTCGGGGGGCAGGGGAGACCCAGTACTTC.

The table lists this clone with a few counts. The rearrangement links TRBV15 to TRBJ1-1; TRBD1 agrees at 7 bases. J gave up 7 bases and V 0 bases, and 8 bases lay outside the gene matches. CDR3 length equals 15 residues. Per germline, CDR1 LNHNV and CDR2 YYDKDF (reference sequence). The CDR3 DNA follows: TGTGCCACCAGCAGAGATCGTAGGGGGCAAAGTGAAGCTTTCTTT. Amino acids: CATSRDRRGQSEAFF. The complete variable domain, with remaining parts taken from reference TRBV15 and TRBJ1-1, reads DAMVIQNPRYQVTQFGKPVTLSCSQTLNHNVMYWYQQKSSQAPKLLFHYYDKDFNNEADTPDNFQSRRPNTSFCFLDIRSPGLGDTAMYLCATSRDRRGQSEAFFGQGTRLTVV.

The genes are TRBV12-3 or TRBV12-4 and TRBJ1-6; TRBD1 agrees at 7 bases. CDR3 length: 13 residues. V dropped 5 bases and J dropped 14; count of bases not matched to a gene: 9. In DNA, the CDR3 is TGTGCCAGCAGTAGGACAGGCCTGTCGGCCCTCCACTTT. Translating it yields CASSRTGLSALHF.

The rearrangement joins TRBV4-3 to TRBJ1-2, with D tentatively TRBD1 (6 bases). CDR1 and CDR2 from the germline V gene are LGHNA and YSLEER. The CDR3 spans 14 residues. The V end was cut by 0 bases, the J end by 8 bases, with 13 bases between. Here the CDR3 reads CASSQESQGSGYTF. CDR3 bases: TGCGCCAGCAGCCAAGAATCCCAGGGGAGCGGCTACACCTTC.

This sequence joins TRBV4-3 and TRBJ2-7; the D gene is possibly TRBD1 (6 bases). The CDR3 loop spans 13 amino acids. V lost 4 bases to trimming and J lost 5 bases, with 12 bases between them. In germline, CDR1 is LGHNA, CDR2 YSLEER. CDR3 amino acids: CASSLTQGDEQYF. CDR3 DNA sequence: TGCGCCAGCAGCCTTACACAGGGCGACGAGCAGTACTTC.

In nucleotides, the CDR3 is TGTGCCAGCAGCCAAGAACCCCGAGGCTTCAACACCGGGGAGCTGTTTTTT. Translation gives CASSQEPRGFNTGELFF. The V call is TRBV3-1 (or the pseudogene TRBV3-2), the J call TRBJ2-2, with D unclear. V shed 0 bases and J shed 2 bases, with 13 bases lying between them. CDR3 length: 17 residues. Germline values: CDR1 LGHDT, CDR2 YNNKEL (reference sequence).

In its sample, this clone was seen once. The J gene is TRBJ1-2, the V gene TRBV11-2, with D unclear. V was shortened by 5 bases and J by 8 bases, with 12 bases between the two germline ends. The CDR3 totals 12 residues. Germline assignment: CDR1 SGHAT and CDR2 FQNNGV. The DNA for the CDR3 is TGTGCCAGCAGCCCCGGCGGGTCCGGCTACACCTTC. Its translation: CASSPGGSGYTF.

This rearrangement joins TRBV19 to TRBJ1-2, with D possibly matching TRBD1 (5 bases). Germline V lookup: CDR1 LNHDA, CDR2 SQIVND (reference sequence). CDR3 length: 14 residues. Trimming removed 8 bases at V and 0 bases at J, with 13 bases between. The CDR3 DNA follows: TGTGCCAGTCTTTTGGGGGGGACTAACTATGGCTACACCTTC. It encodes CASLLGGTNYGYTF.

This sequence joins TRBV18 and TRBJ2-5, with 13 bases fitting TRBD2. Germline loops: CDR1 KGHSH, CDR2 LQKENI. V dropped 4 bases and J dropped 1; count of bases not matched to a gene: 6. The CDR3 consists of 17 residues. Here the CDR3 reads CASSRLAGGETQETQYF. CDR3 bases: TGTGCCAGCTCACGACTAGCGGGGGGCGAAACCCAAGAGACCCAGTACTTC.

This CDR3 is CASIRFSGDYEQYF. DNA of the CDR3: TGTGCCAGCATTCGTTTCTCGGGGGACTACGAGCAGTACTTC. V is TRBV27 and J is TRBJ2-7, with TRBD2 as a possible D gene (6 bases). The CDR3 loop spans 14 amino acids. CDR1 and CDR2 (germline): MNHEY, SMNVEV (reference sequence). The V gene lost 7 bases and the J gene lost 3 bases, with 16 bases spanning the gap.

The chain links TRBV5-4 to TRBJ1-1; no clear D gene. This CDR3 has 15 residues. Germline values: CDR1 SGHNT, CDR2 YYREEE (reference sequence). V was trimmed by 6 bases and J by 1 base, leaving 16 bases between them. The CDR3 nucleotides are TGTGCCAGCACCTCGGGAGGCCGGTCGAACACTGAAGCTTTCTTT. Amino acid sequence: CASTSGGRSNTEAFF.

The chain carries TRBV18 and TRBJ1-3; D possibly corresponds to TRBD1 (5 bases). Germline V lookup: CDR1 KGHSH, CDR2 LQKENI. The CDR3 contains 15 residues. The V gene lost 2 bases and the J gene lost 3 bases, with 11 bases spanning the gap. The CDR3 nucleotides read TGTGCCAGCTCACCAGCGAATAGGGGTGGAAACACCATATATTTT. Translating gives CASSPANRGGNTIYF.

This sequence joins TRBV5-1 and TRBJ2-5; D possibly corresponds to TRBD2 (6 bases). Per germline, CDR1 SGHRS and CDR2 YFSETQ. The length of the CDR3 is 14 residues. V was pared by 2 bases and J by 5 bases, with 13 bases between. The CDR3 coding sequence is TGCGCCAGCAGCTTTCAGGGAGGCATGGAGACCCAGTACTTC. Amino acid sequence: CASSFQGGMETQYF.

V usage is TRBV12-3 or TRBV12-4 and J usage is TRBJ2-7, with D unclear. This CDR3 is 12 amino acids long. The V gene lost 9 bases and the J gene lost 0 bases, with 9 bases spanning the gap. The CDR3 nucleotides read TGTGCCAGTTCCGGAGACTCCTACGAGCAGTACTTC. This encodes CASSGDSYEQYF.

The chain recombines TRBV27 with TRBJ1-1, with 9 bases aligning to TRBD1. The CDR3 runs 12 residues. The junction had 4 bases not matched to a gene; V was cut back by 6 bases and J by 8 bases. CDR1 and CDR2 from the germline V gene are MNHEY and SMNVEV (reference sequence). The CDR3 bases are TGTGCCAGCAGACCTACAGGGGGCGAAGCTTTCTTT. Its translation is CASRPTGGEAFF.

The chain combines TRBV5-6 with TRBJ1-3; no reliable D call. Trimming took 0 bases from V and 4 from J, leaving 14 bases between them. From germline, CDR1 is SGHDT and CDR2 YYEEEE. There are 16 residues in the CDR3. CDR3 DNA sequence: TGTGCCAGCAGCTTGGCCAACGAGGGCTCGGGAAACACCATATATTTT. Translated, it gives CASSLANEGSGNTIYF. Filled out from reference TRBV5-6 and TRBJ1-3, the complete variable domain reads DAGVTQSPTHLIKTRGQQVTLRCSPKSGHDTVSWYQQALGQGPQFIFQYYEEEERQRGNFPDRFSGHQFPNYSSELNVNALLLGDSALYLCASSLANEGSGNTIYFGEGSWLTVV.

The chain employs TRBV4-2 and TRBJ1-2; 7 positions agree with TRBD1. The CDR3 sequence is 15 residues long. J lost 5 bases, V lost 0 bases, and 6 bases had no gene match. Germline-derived CDR1 and CDR2 are LGHNA and YNFKEQ. The CDR3 DNA reads as TGTGCCAGCAGCCAAGATCTGCGGGACAGTTATGGCTACACCTTC. Protein product: CASSQDLRDSYGYTF.

The CDR3 loop reads CATSEGLAGDGSNEQFF. CDR3 sequence (DNA): TGTGCCACCAGTGAGGGACTAGCGGGGGACGGGTCCAATGAGCAGTTCTTC. The chain links TRBV24-1 to TRBJ2-1, with 14 nucleotides matching TRBD2. In germline, CDR1 is KGHDR, CDR2 SFDVKD. The ends lost 4 bases at V and 6 bases at J; junction bases unmatched: 7. The CDR3 contains 17 residues.

The gene calls are TRBV25-1 and TRBJ1-5, with D perhaps TRBD1 (5 bases). The germline CDR1 and CDR2 sequences are MGHDK and SYGVNS. The CDR3 loop spans 14 amino acids. V was cut by 5 bases and J by 1 base, with 9 bases left in between. The CDR3 nucleotides read TGTGCCAGCAGTCCGGGGGGAAGCAATCAGCCCCAGCATTTT. Protein: CASSPGGSNQPQHF.

The gene calls are TRBV10-3 and TRBJ2-3; 7 bases fit TRBD1. Germline V gene lookup returns CDR1 ENHRY and CDR2 SYGVKD. The CDR3 runs to 15 residues. Trimming cost V 7 bases and J 5 bases; bases outside gene matches: 12. CDR3 in DNA: TGTGCCATCAAATTAGACAGGGATAACATAGATACGCAGTATTTT. It specifies CAIKLDRDNIDTQYF.